Listed here are 23 T cell receptor beta chains from one sample, sequenced in a study of identical twins. A single record per CDR3 protein comes from TCRdb applying MiXCR to the 5' RACE reads. The sample records roughly 290,000 distinct CDR3 sequences, around 8.8% being singletons. These data were likewise used in another study, on yellow fever vaccine responses in identical twins.

Material: memory (CD45RO+) T cells sorted from blood. Source of these receptors: a woman aged 18-29 years in good health.

This clonotype was detected many times. The rearrangement links TRBV2 to TRBJ2-2, with 7 bases matching TRBD1. Per the germline V gene, CDR1 is SNHLY and CDR2 is FYNNEI. After removal of 8 bases from V and 6 bases from J, the junction contained 12 bases not matched to a gene. The length of the CDR3 is 15 residues. The CDR3 is CASHRDSLSAGELFF. The CDR3 DNA reads TGTGCCAGCCACCGGGACAGTTTATCGGCCGGGGAGCTGTTTTTT.

This clonotype has only a few counts. The chain employs TRBV2 and TRBJ2-5; 11 bases are a match to TRBD1. The germline gives CDR1 SNHLY, CDR2 FYNNEI. The CDR3 totals 16 residues. Unmatched junction bases numbered 10, after V lost 4 bases and J lost 6 bases. The CDR3 spells CASSGPPGQGAKTQYF. The CDR3, as DNA: TGTGCCAGCAGTGGACCCCCAGGACAGGGGGCAAAGACCCAGTACTTC.

A few counts support this clonotype. CDR3 sequence: CASSLGSQNSNEQFF. CDR3 DNA sequence: TGTGCCAGCAGCTTAGGATCCCAAAACTCCAATGAGCAGTTCTTC. The chain is built from TRBV7-7 and TRBJ2-1, with unresolved D. Germline CDR1 and CDR2: SSHAT and FNYEAQ (reference sequence). Trimming took 1 base from V and 6 from J, leaving 13 bases between them. There are 15 residues in the CDR3.

This clonotype was detected many times. At one boundary the junction diverges from the germline segment, which might be a read error. This chain links TRBV12-3 or TRBV12-4 with TRBJ2-3; TRBD2 aligns across 12 bases. The CDR3 has 16 residues. CDR3 DNA: TGTGCCAGCACTTTACTAGCGGGAGGTACCACAGATACGCAGTATTTT. Amino acid sequence: CASTLLAGGTTDTQYF.

This clonotype was counted many times. This chain joins TRBV4-1 and TRBJ2-2; TRBD2 matches at 7 bases. This CDR3 spans 15 amino acids. V lost 3 bases and J lost 8; bases outside the gene matches: 9. Germline V gives CDR1 MGHRA, CDR2 YSYEKL. CDR3 nucleotide sequence: TGCGCCAGCAGCCACATAGGGGAGGGGCCAGGGGAGCTGTTTTTT. It encodes CASSHIGEGPGELFF.

Worth noting for this clonotype: This may be a read error: a much more frequent sequence differs by one nucleotide. CDR3 in DNA: TGTGCCAGGAGCCCCCGGGGAGGAAGCACAGATACGCAGTATTTT. This sequence encodes CARSPRGGSTDTQYF. This chain links TRBV16 with TRBJ2-3; maybe TRBD2 (6 bases). This CDR3 contains 15 residues. Germline loops: CDR1 KGHSY, CDR2 FQNENV.

This clonotype was seen a few times. J is TRBJ2-3 and V is TRBV2, with D tentatively TRBD1 (5 bases). The V end was cut by 7 bases, the J end by 2 bases, with 16 bases between. The CDR3 covers 15 residues. The germline V gene has CDR1 SNHLY and CDR2 FYNNEI. The CDR3 region has the DNA TGTGCCAGCAAGGAAAGGGGTATGCCCACAGATACGCAGTATTTT. Its translation: CASKERGMPTDTQYF. The variable domain in full, with the rest retrieved from reference TRBV2 and TRBJ2-3, is EPEVTQTPSHQVTQMGQEVILRCVPISNHLYFYWYRQILGQKVEFLVSFYNNEISEKSEIFDDQFSVERPDGSNFTLKIRSTKLEDSAMYFCASKERGMPTDTQYFGPGTRLTVL.

The V call is TRBV25-1, the J call TRBJ2-1; 11 bases align to TRBD2. With 2 bases clipped from V and 2 bases from J, the junction kept 2 bases outside the gene matches. CDR1 MGHDK and CDR2 SYGVNS come from the germline V gene. This CDR3 spans 16 amino acids. The CDR3 region is CASSEGTSGTYNEQFF. For the CDR3, the DNA is TGTGCCAGCAGTGAAGGGACTAGCGGAACCTACAATGAGCAGTTCTTC.

This clonotype was detected ten times or more. The chain employs TRBV20-1 and TRBJ2-5, with 8 positions matching TRBD1. V shed 6 bases and J 1 base; nucleotides not matched to a gene: 10. The germline V gene has CDR1 DFQATT and CDR2 SNEGSKA (reference sequence). This CDR3 has 15 amino acids. The CDR3 sequence is CSAQDRGRGQETQYF. The CDR3 DNA sequence: TGCAGTGCCCAAGACAGGGGAAGGGGCCAAGAGACCCAGTACTTC.

The J gene is TRBJ2-1, the V gene TRBV6-4, with D perhaps matching TRBD2 (5 bases). Germline V lookup: CDR1 MRHNA, CDR2 SNTAGT. This CDR3 spans 16 amino acids. Trimming shortened V by 5 bases and J by 2 bases, and 16 bases separated the two germline ends. CDR3 in DNA: TGTGCCAGCAGTCCCAGTGTTTCCGGGGCCTACAATGAGCAGTTCTTC. Its protein product is CASSPSVSGAYNEQFF.

This clonotype was found a few times. The chain joins TRBV24-1 to TRBJ2-1, with TRBD2 matching over 12 bases. CDR1 is KGHDR, CDR2 SFDVKD, per germline. CDR3 length: 16 amino acids. J gave up 8 bases and V 6 bases, and 10 bases lay outside the gene matches. The DNA for the CDR3 is TGTGCCACCAGTATCGGTGGACTAGCGGGACGTGATGAGCAGTTCTTC. Its translation: CATSIGGLAGRDEQFF.

This clonotype was seen many times. The chain is built from TRBV20-1 and TRBJ2-3, with D perhaps matching TRBD2 (6 bases). Germline V gene data show CDR1 as DFQATT and CDR2 as SNEGSKA (reference sequence). This CDR3 is 12 amino acids long. CDR3 nucleotide sequence: TGCAGCGGGGGACTCCACACAGATACGCAGTATTTT. This sequence encodes CSGGLHTDTQYF.

This clonotype was seen repeatedly, ten times or more. The V and J genes are TRBV29-1 and TRBJ2-3; 11 bases align to TRBD2. With 4 bases clipped from V and 5 bases from J, the junction kept 2 bases outside the gene matches. The length of the CDR3 is 13 residues. Germline values: CDR1 SQVTM, CDR2 ANQGSEA. The CDR3 bases are TGCAGCGTTGCTAGCGGGGGGCGAGATACGCAGTATTTT. Translated, it gives CSVASGGRDTQYF.

The chain has TRBV14 and TRBJ1-4; D unresolved. Germline V gene data show CDR1 as SGHDN and CDR2 as FVKESK. The CDR3 is 15 amino acids. Trimming pared 1 base from V and 5 bases from J, leaving 11 bases between. The CDR3 nucleotides are TGTGCCAGCAGCCAAGGGTGGACTCCGAATGAAAAACTGTTTTTT. This translates into CASSQGWTPNEKLFF. The variable domain in full, completed from reference TRBV14 and TRBJ1-4, reads EAGVTQFPSHSVIEKGQTVTLRCDPISGHDNLYWYRRVMGKEIKFLLHFVKESKQDESGMPNNRFLAERTGGTYSTLKVQPAELEDSGVYFCASSQGWTPNEKLFFGSGTQLSVL.

This clonotype has just a few counts. The chain uses TRBV20-1 and TRBJ1-5, with D tentatively TRBD1 (6 bases). Germline CDR1 is DFQATT and CDR2 is SNEGSKA (reference sequence). This CDR3 has 15 residues. V was cut by 0 bases and J by 2 bases, with 11 bases left in between. This CDR3 is CSARETGVGNQPQHF. CDR3 coding DNA: TGCAGTGCTAGAGAGACAGGAGTGGGCAATCAGCCCCAGCATTTT.

This rearrangement joins TRBV25-1 to TRBJ1-1; D gene uncertain. The germline V gene encodes CDR1 MGHDK and CDR2 SYGVNS. This CDR3 is built from 13 residues. V was cut by 1 base and J by 1 base, with 4 bases left in between. DNA for the CDR3: TGTGCCAGCAGTGAATCTGGGAACACTGAAGCTTTCTTT. This codes for CASSESGNTEAFF. Using reference TRBV25-1 and TRBJ1-1 for the parts outside the CDR3, the full variable domain is EADIYQTPRYLVIGTGKKITLECSQTMGHDKMYWYQQDPGMELHLIHYSYGVNSTEKGDLSSESTVSRIRTEHFPLTLESARPSHTSQYLCASSESGNTEAFFGQGTRLTVV.

At least ten counts were recorded for this clonotype. The chain joins TRBV29-1 to TRBJ2-5; D gene ambiguous. CDR1 is SQVTM and CDR2 is ANQGSEA in the germline V gene. The CDR3 is 13 residues long. V shed 6 bases and J shed 1 base, with 12 bases lying between them. The CDR3 region has the DNA TGCAGCGTCCCCAAGGGCGGCCAAGAGACCCAGTACTTC. Its translation is CSVPKGGQETQYF. The variable domain in full, completed from reference TRBV29-1 and TRBJ2-5, reads SAVISQKPSRDICQRGTSLTIQCQVDSQVTMMFWYRQQPGQSLTLIATANQGSEATYESGFVIDKFPISRPNLTFSTLTVSNMSPEDSSIYLCSVPKGGQETQYFGPGTRLLVL.

This clonotype was seen many times. The chain carries TRBV24-1 and TRBJ2-1, with 11 bases fitting TRBD2. Germline CDR1 reads KGHDR; CDR2 reads SFDVKD. The CDR3 has 16 amino acids. Trimming cost V 7 bases and J 8 bases; bases outside gene matches: 12. The CDR3 DNA follows: TGTGCCACCAGAAAGACCGGGACTAGCGGACATGATGAGCAGTTCTTC. As protein: CATRKTGTSGHDEQFF.

The V gene is TRBV6-1, the J gene TRBJ2-3; 8 bases align to TRBD1. V lost 7 bases and J lost 4; bases outside the gene matches: 4. Germline V gene lookup returns CDR1 MNHNS and CDR2 SASEGT. The CDR3 is 13 amino acids. CDR3 loop: CASKHRGADTQYF. DNA of the CDR3: TGTGCCAGCAAACACAGGGGGGCAGATACGCAGTATTTT.

This clonotype was picked up many times. The CDR3 loop is CSANRGEGYTF. CDR3 DNA: TGCAGTGCTAACAGGGGTGAGGGCTACACCTTC. V is TRBV20-1 and J is TRBJ1-2; 7 nucleotides line up with TRBD1. Germline V CDR1 and CDR2: DFQATT, SNEGSKA (reference sequence). CDR3 length: 11 amino acids. V shed 4 bases and J 8 bases; nucleotides not matched to a gene: 4.

This clonotype has ten or more counts. This rearrangement joins TRBV4-2 to TRBJ2-5, with 9 bases aligning to TRBD2. V shed 0 bases, J shed 1 base, and the junction held 9 bases outside the gene matches. CDR1 is LGHNA and CDR2 is YNFKEQ in the germline V gene. This CDR3 spans 18 amino acids. The CDR3 nucleotides read TGTGCCAGCAGCCAAGATGGTAGCGGGAGAGGGGGCCAAGAGACCCAGTACTTC. Translated: CASSQDGSGRGGQETQYF.

The sample holds many counts of this clonotype. CDR3 in amino acids: CASRSGTGFFDTQYF. In DNA form, the CDR3 reads TGCGCCAGCAGATCCGGGACAGGGTTTTTTGATACGCAGTATTTT. V and J are TRBV5-1 and TRBJ2-3; TRBD1 matches 9 bases. Unmatched junction bases numbered 10, after V lost 5 bases and J lost 6 bases. The CDR3 sequence is 15 residues long. Germline lookup yields CDR1 SGHRS and CDR2 YFSETQ. The whole variable domain, filled in from reference TRBV5-1 and TRBJ2-3, reads KAGVTQTPRYLIKTRGQQVTLSCSPISGHRSVSWYQQTPGQGLQFLFEYFSETQRNKGNFPGRFSGRQFSNSRSEMNVSTLELGDSALYLCASRSGTGFFDTQYFGPGTRLTVL.

This chain connects TRBV9 to TRBJ2-1, with 8 bases that match TRBD2. CDR3 length: 16 residues. With V trimmed by 0 bases and J by 5 bases, 7 bases remained unmatched. Germline-derived CDR1 and CDR2 are SGDLS and YYNGEE. The chain's CDR3 is CASSVGPGGINNEQFF. The CDR3 nucleotides are TGTGCCAGCAGCGTAGGCCCGGGAGGGATTAACAATGAGCAGTTCTTC. The full variable domain, with the rest looked up from reference TRBV9 and TRBJ2-1, is DSGVTQTPKHLITATGQRVTLRCSPRSGDLSVYWYQQSLDQGLQFLIQYYNGEERAKGNILERFSAQQFPDLHSELNLSSLELGDSALYFCASSVGPGGINNEQFFGPGTRLTVL.